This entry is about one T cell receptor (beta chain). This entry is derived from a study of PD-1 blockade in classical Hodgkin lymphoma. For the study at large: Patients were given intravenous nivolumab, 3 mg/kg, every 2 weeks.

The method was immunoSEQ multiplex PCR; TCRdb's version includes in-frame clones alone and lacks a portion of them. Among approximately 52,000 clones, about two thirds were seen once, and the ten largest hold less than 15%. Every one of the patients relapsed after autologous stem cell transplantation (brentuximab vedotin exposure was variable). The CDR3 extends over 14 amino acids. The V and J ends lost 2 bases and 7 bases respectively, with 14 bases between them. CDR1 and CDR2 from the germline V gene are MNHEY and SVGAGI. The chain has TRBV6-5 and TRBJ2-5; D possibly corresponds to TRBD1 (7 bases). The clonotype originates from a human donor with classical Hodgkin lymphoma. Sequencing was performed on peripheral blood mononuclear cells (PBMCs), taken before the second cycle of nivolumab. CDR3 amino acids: CASSYPGQGGTQYF. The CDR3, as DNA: TGTGCCAGCAGTTACCCGGGCCAGGGGGGGACCCAGTACTTC.